This T cell receptor beta chain was found in a study of blood T cell repertoires in COVID-19. Study overall: The analysed material was cDNA or gDNA that came from T cells, B-cell-depleted T cells, or PBMCs.

The V end was cut by 2 bases, the J end by 0 bases, with 15 bases between. This CDR3 comprises 16 residues. Looked up from germline, CDR1 is GTSNPN and CDR2 is SVGIG (reference sequence). Original analysis: By means of reference gene primer amplification, nucleated cell counts were estimated. The repertoire was sequenced with immunoSEQ multiplex PCR; TCRdb's copy has only in-frame clones and lacks some. V and J calls and clone size follow that table, whereas D and trimming were derived from the DNA. The data contain 250,000 to 400,000 clones, more than 70% of them singletons. Enrolment of Seattle patients took place during active infection, and they were followed longitudinally.

The chain uses TRBV30 and TRBJ2-3; D remains unclear. The TCR sequence derives from a woman under 40 with COVID-19, enrolled during active disease. Sequencing used peripheral blood. CDR3: CAWSRDGGISTDTQYF. DNA of the CDR3: TGTGCCTGGAGTAGAGACGGCGGAATAAGCACAGATACGCAGTATTTT.